Below are 15 T cell receptor beta chains sequenced from a single sample in a study of shared clonotypes between healthy human individuals. The table came from immunoSEQ multiplex PCR; TCRdb's copy has only in-frame clones and leaves some out. Of roughly 2,500,000 clones in the sample, 80% to 95% were seen once. The sequencing input was naive CD4+ T cells from PBMCs. The subset is: CD45RA+ positively selected. These TCRs come from a man aged 18 to 29 in good health. Some clones in this sample may be carry-over from other donors' samples.

The chain couples TRBV7-3 to TRBJ2-5, with 9 nucleotides matching TRBD1. The V and J ends lost 3 bases and 5 bases, in that order; junction bases with no gene match: 7. Per germline, CDR1 SGHTA and CDR2 FQGTGA. This CDR3 has 15 amino acids. CDR3 sequence reads: CASSFSGQGGETQYF. DNA of the CDR3: TGTGCCAGCAGCTTTTCGGGACAGGGCGGGGAGACCCAGTACTTC.

Remarks on this clone: Other DNA sequences in this sample translate to the same CDR3. The gene calls are TRBV11-2 and TRBJ1-3, with D possibly being TRBD1 (5 bases). Per the germline V gene, CDR1 is SGHAT and CDR2 is FQNNGV. This CDR3 region has 12 residues. Trimming took 3 bases from V and 7 from J, leaving 7 bases between them. The DNA for the CDR3 is TGTGCCAGCAGCTTTTCAGGGAACACCATATATTTT. Protein sequence: CASSFSGNTIYF.

The chain uses TRBV18 and TRBJ2-5, with D perhaps matching TRBD1 or TRBD2 (5 bases each). This CDR3 comprises 15 residues. From germline, CDR1 is KGHSH and CDR2 LQKENI. The V end was cut by 1 base, the J end by 2 bases, with 11 bases between. The CDR3 is CASSPRGTPQETQYF. The CDR3 DNA reads TGTGCCAGCTCACCACGGGGGACCCCTCAAGAGACCCAGTACTTC. Complete variable domain (other parts from reference TRBV18 and TRBJ2-5): NAGVMQNPRHLVRRRGQEARLRCSPMKGHSHVYWYRQLPEEGLKFMVYLQKENIIDESGMPKERFSAEFPKEGPSILRIQQVVRGDSAAYFCASSPRGTPQETQYFGPGTRLLVL.

With regard to this clone: Other nucleotide sequences from this sample produce the same CDR3. The chain employs TRBV7-2 and TRBJ2-7; 7 positions match TRBD2. Germline CDR1 and CDR2: SGHTA and FQGNSA. The CDR3 covers 16 residues. J was trimmed by 2 bases and V by 3 bases; bases with no gene match: 10. The CDR3 DNA is TGTGCCAGCAGCTTTGTTTTTGGCGGGAGTCCCTACGAGCAGTACTTC. It codes for CASSFVFGGSPYEQYF. Filled out from reference TRBV7-2 and TRBJ2-7, the complete variable domain reads GAGVSQSPSNKVTEKGKDVELRCDPISGHTALYWYRQSLGQGLEFLIYFQGNSAPDKSGLPSDRFSAERTGGSVSTLTIQRTQQEDSAVYLCASSFVFGGSPYEQYFGPGTRLTVT.

Remarks on this clone: At one of its ends the junction is not consistent with the germline gene, which may arise from a read error. This chain connects TRBV28 to TRBJ2-7, with a weak D call TRBD2 (5 bases). The germline CDR1 and CDR2 sequences are MDHEN and SYDVKM. The CDR3 totals 13 residues. CDR3 protein: CASRAATGYAQYF. In DNA, the CDR3 is TGTGCCAGCAGAGCCGCGACGGGATACGCGCAGTACTTC.

The CDR3 DNA follows: TGTGCCAGCAGCCATACTAGCGGGAGGGCGAACAATGAGCAGTTCTTC. Residues: CASSHTSGRANNEQFF. The chain recombines TRBV14 with TRBJ2-1, with 13 nucleotides matching TRBD2. Germline V gene sequence: CDR1 SGHDN, CDR2 FVKESK. The trim removed 3 bases at V and 5 bases at J, leaving 4 bases unmatched. The CDR3 covers 16 residues. The variable domain in full, completed from reference TRBV14 and TRBJ2-1, reads EAGVTQFPSHSVIEKGQTVTLRCDPISGHDNLYWYRRVMGKEIKFLLHFVKESKQDESGMPNNRFLAERTGGTYSTLKVQPAELEDSGVYFCASSHTSGRANNEQFFGPGTRLTVL.

The chain combines TRBV11-2 with TRBJ2-7; D may match TRBD1 or TRBD2 (6 bases each). V lost 5 bases, J lost 3 bases, and 17 bases lay in between. The CDR3 runs to 15 residues. CDR1 and CDR2 from the germline V gene are SGHAT and FQNNGV. The CDR3 region is CASSPRGGLNYEQYF. The DNA for the CDR3 is TGTGCCAGCAGCCCACGAGGGGGGTTGAACTACGAGCAGTACTTC.

The chain employs TRBV27 and TRBJ2-2; 12 bases match TRBD1. The germline V gene has CDR1 MNHEY and CDR2 SMNVEV (reference sequence). The junction had 3 bases not matched to a gene; V was cut back by 6 bases and J by 4 bases. This CDR3 comprises 15 residues. DNA of the CDR3: TGTGCCAGCAGACCGGGACAGGGGGCCACCGGGGAGCTGTTTTTT. Protein product: CASRPGQGATGELFF.

Points on this clone: Other DNA sequences in the sample encode the same CDR3. This chain connects TRBV6-5 to TRBJ2-1; 9 bases agree with TRBD2. From germline, CDR1 is MNHEY and CDR2 SVGAGI. The V segment lost 5 bases and the J segment 3 bases; nucleotides outside the gene matches: 5. The CDR3 loop spans 15 amino acids. This CDR3 is CASSPHSGSYNEQFF. CDR3 nucleotides: TGTGCCAGCAGTCCCCATAGCGGGAGCTACAATGAGCAGTTCTTC.

The V call is TRBV5-5, the J call TRBJ2-6; D is ambiguous. The CDR3 sequence is 19 residues long. Germline V gene lookup returns CDR1 SGHKS and CDR2 YYEKEE (reference sequence). V was shortened by 0 bases and J by 0 bases, with 16 bases between the two germline ends. The CDR3, as DNA: TGTGCCAGCAGCTTGGTTTCGGGTCTTACCCACTCTGGGGCCAACGTCCTGACTTTC. This codes for CASSLVSGLTHSGANVLTF.

As to this clone: A junction boundary mismatches the germline segment, possibly from a read error. V gene TRBV23-1 combines with J gene TRBJ2-1; no definite D call. TRBV23-1 is assigned to the ORF class and has an uncertain function. The CDR3 is 15 residues long. The DNA for the CDR3 is TGCGCCAGGAGTCGCCCCTCCGGGCTGGGGAATGAGCAGTTCTTC. It yields the protein CARSRPSGLGNEQFF.

The rearrangement links TRBV13 to TRBJ2-3, with 12 bases lining up with TRBD2. Germline CDR1 is PRHDT and CDR2 is FYEKMQ (reference sequence). The CDR3 covers 18 residues. The V and J ends lost 5 bases and 5 bases, in that order; junction bases with no gene match: 14. The CDR3: CASSINLAGGPLRDTQYF. As DNA, the CDR3 is TGTGCCAGCAGCATCAATCTAGCGGGAGGGCCCCTGAGAGATACGCAGTATTTT.

V and J are TRBV7-2 and TRBJ2-2, with 13 bases fitting TRBD2. CDR1 and CDR2 (germline): SGHTA, FQGNSA. Unmatched junction bases numbered 9, after V lost 4 bases and J lost 4 bases. The CDR3 is 18 amino acids. The CDR3 bases are TGTGCCAGCAGCTACAAAGGGACTAGCGGGATCGGCACCGGGGAGCTGTTTTTT. Translating it yields CASSYKGTSGIGTGELFF.

The gene calls are TRBV6-1 and TRBJ1-3; possibly TRBD1 for D (5 bases). Trimming removed 3 bases from V and 4 bases from J, with 13 bases in between. Looked up from germline, CDR1 is MNHNS and CDR2 is SASEGT. The CDR3 spans 15 residues. The CDR3 loop reads CASSEARTPGNTIYF. The DNA for the CDR3 is TGTGCCAGCAGTGAGGCCCGGACACCCGGAAACACCATATATTTT.

Turning to this clone: Other nucleotide sequences in the sample specify the same CDR3. CDR3 amino acids: CASSLGLYNEQFF. In nucleotides, the CDR3 is TGCGCCAGCAGCCTCGGACTATACAATGAGCAGTTCTTC. V usage is TRBV5-1 and J usage is TRBJ2-1; D possibly corresponds to TRBD2 (6 bases). Germline CDR1 and CDR2: SGHRS and YFSETQ. The CDR3 contains 13 residues. Trimming shortened V by 4 bases and J by 4 bases, and 9 bases separated the two germline ends.